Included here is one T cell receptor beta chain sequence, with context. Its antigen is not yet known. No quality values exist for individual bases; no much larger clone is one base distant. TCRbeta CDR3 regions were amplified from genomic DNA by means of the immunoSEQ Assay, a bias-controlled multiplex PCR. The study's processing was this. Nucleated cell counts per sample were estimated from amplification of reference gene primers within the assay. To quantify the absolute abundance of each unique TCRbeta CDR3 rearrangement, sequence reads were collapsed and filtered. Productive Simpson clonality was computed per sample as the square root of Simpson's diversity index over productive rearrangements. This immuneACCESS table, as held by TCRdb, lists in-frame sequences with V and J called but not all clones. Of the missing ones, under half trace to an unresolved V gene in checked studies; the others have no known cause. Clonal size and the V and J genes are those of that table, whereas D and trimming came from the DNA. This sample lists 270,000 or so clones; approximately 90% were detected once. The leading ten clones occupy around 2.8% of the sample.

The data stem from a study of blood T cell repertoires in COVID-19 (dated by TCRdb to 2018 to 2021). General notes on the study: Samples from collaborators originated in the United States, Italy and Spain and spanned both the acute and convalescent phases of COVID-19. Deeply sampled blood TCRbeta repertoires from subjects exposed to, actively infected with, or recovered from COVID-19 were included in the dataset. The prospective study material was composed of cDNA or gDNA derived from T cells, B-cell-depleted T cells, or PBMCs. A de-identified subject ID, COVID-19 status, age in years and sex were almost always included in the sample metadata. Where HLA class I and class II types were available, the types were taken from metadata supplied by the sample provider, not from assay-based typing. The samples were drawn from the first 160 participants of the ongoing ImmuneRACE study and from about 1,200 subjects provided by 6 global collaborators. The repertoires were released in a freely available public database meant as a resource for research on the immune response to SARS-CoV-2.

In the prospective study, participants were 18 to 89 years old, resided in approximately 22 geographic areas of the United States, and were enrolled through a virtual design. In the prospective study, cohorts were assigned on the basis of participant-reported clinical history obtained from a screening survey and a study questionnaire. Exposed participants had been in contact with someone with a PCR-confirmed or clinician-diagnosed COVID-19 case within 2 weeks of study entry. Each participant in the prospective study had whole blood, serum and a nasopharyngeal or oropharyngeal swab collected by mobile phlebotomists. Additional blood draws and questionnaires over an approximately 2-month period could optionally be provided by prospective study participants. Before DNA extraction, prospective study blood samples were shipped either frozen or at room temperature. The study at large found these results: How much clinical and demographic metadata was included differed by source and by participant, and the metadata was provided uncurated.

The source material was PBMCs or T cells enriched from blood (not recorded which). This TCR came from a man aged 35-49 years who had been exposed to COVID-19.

The CDR3 amino acid sequence is: CASSPDRGWSTEAFF. In nucleotide form, the sequence is TGTGCCAGCAGTCCGGACAGGGGTTGGAGCACTGAAGCTTTCTTT. The sequence is built from TRBV6-5 and TRBJ1-1, and TRBD1 matches 9 of the central bases. V has 5 bases trimmed and J has 4 bases trimmed; junction bases matching no gene number 8. The germline V gene specifies MNHEY as CDR1 and SVGAGI as CDR2. Its CDR3 holds 15 amino acids, cysteine through phenylalanine. The entry retains the CDR3 DNA only, 45 bases that are in frame from base 1.